This TCR beta chain came from a study of blood T cell repertoires in COVID-19. Study information: Samples of COVID-19 (acute and convalescent) were obtained from the United States, Italy and Spain. PBMCs, B-cell-depleted T cells, or T cells provided the cDNA or gDNA that made up the material.

Deletions cut 7 bases from V and 1 base from J, with 19 bases between. The CDR3 consists of 17 residues. Looked up from germline, CDR1 is LNHDA and CDR2 is SQIVND (reference sequence). Profiling relied on immunoSEQ multiplex PCR, and the TCRdb table lists in-frame clones only, not all of them. Here the sample spans 130,000 to 150,000 clones, roughly nine tenths being singletons. The source of this sequence is a woman aged 55-70 years with active COVID-19. The chain employs TRBV19 and TRBJ2-2, with D unclear. Specimen: peripheral blood. The CDR3 loop reads CASTRAYGLGNTGELFF. The CDR3 DNA sequence: TGTGCCAGTACCCGAGCTTACGGCCTAGGGAACACCGGGGAGCTGTTTTTT.